This is a list of T cell receptor beta chains from one sample in a study of blood T cells in healthy people across ages. MiXCR, applied by TCRdb to the 5' RACE reads, yields one record per CDR3 protein. Of approximately 810,000 distinct CDR3 sequences listed, more than 25% are singletons. Sequencing was done on a sample of blood. The receptors originated from a woman of 80 years or more in good health. Each CDR3 is given with its conserved first and last residue. A D gene is named only where the DNA matches it firmly. Size values are once, few and many counts, or a class for expanded clones, and some rows have none.

size: .
V: TRBV6-1
J: TRBJ2-5
D: .
DNA: TGTGCCAGCAGTGAAGCCCGGACGGTTCGAGAGACCCAGTACTTC
CDR3: CASSEARTVRETQYF

size: many
V: TRBV28
J: TRBJ2-7
D: .
DNA: TGTGCCAGCAGCCCCCGGGGACACCCATACGAGCAGTACTTC
CDR3: CASSPRGHPYEQYF

size: .
V: TRBV3-1
J: TRBJ2-1
D: .
DNA: TGTGCCAGCAGCCTGACTGGCGGGGACAATGAGCAGTTCTTC
CDR3: CASSLTGGDNEQFF

size: few
V: TRBV27
J: TRBJ1-2
D: .
DNA: TGTGCCAGCAGTTTAGACAGTGACTATGGCTACACCTTC
CDR3: CASSLDSDYGYTF

size: many
V: TRBV29-1
J: TRBJ2-1
D: TRBD2
DNA: TGCAGCGTGGATTCTCTAGCGGGGGCTGGCCATGAGCAGTTCTTC
CDR3: CSVDSLAGAGHEQFF

size: many
V: TRBV20-1
J: TRBJ1-2
D: .
DNA: TGCAGTGCTAGTGCCTACCTTAAGGCTGGGGGCTACACCTTC
CDR3: CSASAYLKAGGYTF

size: .
V: TRBV7-2
J: TRBJ2-7
D: .
DNA: TGTGCCAGCAGCCCCAGAGTGGCGCGCTACGAGCAGTACTTC
CDR3: CASSPRVARYEQYF

size: .
V: TRBV9
J: TRBJ2-2
D: .
DNA: TGTGCCAGCAGCGTAGCCCCGATCGGAAGGGAGCTGTTTTTT
CDR3: CASSVAPIGRELFF

size: many
V: TRBV5-1
J: TRBJ2-4
D: .
DNA: TGCGCCAGCAGCTACGACAGGACTAAAAACATTCAGTACTTC
CDR3: CASSYDRTKNIQYF

size: many
V: TRBV20-1
J: TRBJ2-5
D: TRBD2
DNA: TGCAGTGCTAGCCGGACTAGCGGTCAAGAGACCCAGTACTTC
CDR3: CSASRTSGQETQYF

size: few
V: TRBV3-1
J: TRBJ2-3
D: TRBD1
DNA: TGTGCCAGCAGCCAATCGGCCGGACAGGGGTGGACAGATACGCAGTATTTT
CDR3: CASSQSAGQGWTDTQYF

size: .
V: TRBV29-1
J: TRBJ2-1
D: TRBD2
DNA: TGCAGCGTTGAAAAGACTAGCGCCAATGAGCAGTTCTTC
CDR3: CSVEKTSANEQFF

size: many
V: TRBV5-5
J: TRBJ1-1
D: .
DNA: TGTGCCAGCAGCTTGGTCGTCTACACTGAAGCTTTCTTT
CDR3: CASSLVVYTEAFF

size: many
V: TRBV4-1
J: TRBJ1-2
D: TRBD1
DNA: TGCGCCAGCAGCCAGGAAGGACAGGGGGCTTTCTATGGCTACACCTTC
CDR3: CASSQEGQGAFYGYTF

size: once
V: TRBV11-2
J: TRBJ2-2
D: .
DNA: TGTGCCAGCAGCCGGGCCGGTACGAACACCGGGGAGCTGTTTTTT
CDR3: CASSRAGTNTGELFF

size: .
V: TRBV3-1
J: TRBJ2-3
D: .
DNA: TGTGCCAGCAGCCTGGGAGCGGCAGAAACGCAGTATTTT
CDR3: CASSLGAAETQYF

size: few
V: TRBV2
J: TRBJ2-3
D: TRBD2
DNA: TGTGCCAGCAGCCGACTAGCGGGGCAAGACACAGATACGCAGTATTTT
CDR3: CASSRLAGQDTDTQYF

size: few
V: TRBV20-1
J: TRBJ1-5
D: TRBD1
DNA: TGCAGTGCTGTACAGGGGGGCCCCGCGATGCCCCAGCATTTT
CDR3: CSAVQGGPAMPQHF

size: many
V: TRBV27
J: TRBJ2-1
D: .
DNA: TGTGCCAGCAATGGTGGCAGGGGACTTTACAATGAGCAGTTCTTC
CDR3: CASNGGRGLYNEQFF

size: .
V: TRBV12-3/TRBV12-4
J: TRBJ2-3
D: .
DNA: TGTGCCAGCAGTCCCGCGGCAGATGCGCAGTATTTT
CDR3: CASSPAADAQYF

size: .
V: TRBV6-1
J: TRBJ1-5
D: .
DNA: TGTGCCAGTACCATTCTTAGCAATCAGCCCCAGCATTTT
CDR3: CASTILSNQPQHF

size: .
V: TRBV9
J: TRBJ2-1
D: .
DNA: TGTGCCAGCAGCGTAGACCCCCAGGGGGCGGGGGGATTGGGTGAGCAGTTCTTC
CDR3: CASSVDPQGAGGLGEQFF

size: many
V: TRBV5-1
J: TRBJ2-5
D: .
DNA: TGCGCCAGCAGCTTCCAACCACAAGAGACCCAGTACTTC
CDR3: CASSFQPQETQYF

size: many
V: TRBV12-3/TRBV12-4
J: TRBJ2-1
D: .
DNA: TGTGCCAGCAGTTTCCAAGGATTCGGCGAGCAGTTCTTC
CDR3: CASSFQGFGEQFF

size: many
V: TRBV7-2
J: TRBJ2-5
D: TRBD1
DNA: TGTGCCAGCAGCTCGGGACAGGGCGAGACCCAGTACTTC
CDR3: CASSSGQGETQYF

size: many
V: TRBV12-3/TRBV12-4
J: TRBJ1-2
D: .
DNA: TGTGCCAGCAGTTTAACGACAGGAGGGGGGTATGGCTACACCTTC
CDR3: CASSLTTGGGYGYTF

size: many
V: TRBV29-1
J: TRBJ2-5
D: .
DNA: TGCAGCGTGACCCGGACGGCAAAAGAGACCCAGTACTTC
CDR3: CSVTRTAKETQYF

size: many
V: TRBV24-1
J: TRBJ1-2
D: .
DNA: TGTGCCACCAGTGATAATGGAGGCTATGGCTACACCTTC
CDR3: CATSDNGGYGYTF